This TCR beta chain was sequenced in a study of control samples from healthy donors and cancer patients. TCRdb keeps only in-frame clones here, not all; method: immunoSEQ multiplex PCR. The sample holds roughly 150,000 clones, almost 90% seen once. This CDR3 is built from 15 residues. The ends lost 4 bases at V and 3 bases at J; junction bases unmatched: 9. Germline assignment: CDR1 SGDLS and CDR2 YYNGEE. This sequence originates from a man between 18 and 35 years old in good health. The sequenced material came from blood. The chain uses TRBV9 and TRBJ1-2, with 7 bases that match TRBD1. The DNA of the CDR3 is TGTGCCAGCAGCCCGAGGACAGGCCGTGACTATGGCTACACCTTC. This gives the protein CASSPRTGRDYGYTF.